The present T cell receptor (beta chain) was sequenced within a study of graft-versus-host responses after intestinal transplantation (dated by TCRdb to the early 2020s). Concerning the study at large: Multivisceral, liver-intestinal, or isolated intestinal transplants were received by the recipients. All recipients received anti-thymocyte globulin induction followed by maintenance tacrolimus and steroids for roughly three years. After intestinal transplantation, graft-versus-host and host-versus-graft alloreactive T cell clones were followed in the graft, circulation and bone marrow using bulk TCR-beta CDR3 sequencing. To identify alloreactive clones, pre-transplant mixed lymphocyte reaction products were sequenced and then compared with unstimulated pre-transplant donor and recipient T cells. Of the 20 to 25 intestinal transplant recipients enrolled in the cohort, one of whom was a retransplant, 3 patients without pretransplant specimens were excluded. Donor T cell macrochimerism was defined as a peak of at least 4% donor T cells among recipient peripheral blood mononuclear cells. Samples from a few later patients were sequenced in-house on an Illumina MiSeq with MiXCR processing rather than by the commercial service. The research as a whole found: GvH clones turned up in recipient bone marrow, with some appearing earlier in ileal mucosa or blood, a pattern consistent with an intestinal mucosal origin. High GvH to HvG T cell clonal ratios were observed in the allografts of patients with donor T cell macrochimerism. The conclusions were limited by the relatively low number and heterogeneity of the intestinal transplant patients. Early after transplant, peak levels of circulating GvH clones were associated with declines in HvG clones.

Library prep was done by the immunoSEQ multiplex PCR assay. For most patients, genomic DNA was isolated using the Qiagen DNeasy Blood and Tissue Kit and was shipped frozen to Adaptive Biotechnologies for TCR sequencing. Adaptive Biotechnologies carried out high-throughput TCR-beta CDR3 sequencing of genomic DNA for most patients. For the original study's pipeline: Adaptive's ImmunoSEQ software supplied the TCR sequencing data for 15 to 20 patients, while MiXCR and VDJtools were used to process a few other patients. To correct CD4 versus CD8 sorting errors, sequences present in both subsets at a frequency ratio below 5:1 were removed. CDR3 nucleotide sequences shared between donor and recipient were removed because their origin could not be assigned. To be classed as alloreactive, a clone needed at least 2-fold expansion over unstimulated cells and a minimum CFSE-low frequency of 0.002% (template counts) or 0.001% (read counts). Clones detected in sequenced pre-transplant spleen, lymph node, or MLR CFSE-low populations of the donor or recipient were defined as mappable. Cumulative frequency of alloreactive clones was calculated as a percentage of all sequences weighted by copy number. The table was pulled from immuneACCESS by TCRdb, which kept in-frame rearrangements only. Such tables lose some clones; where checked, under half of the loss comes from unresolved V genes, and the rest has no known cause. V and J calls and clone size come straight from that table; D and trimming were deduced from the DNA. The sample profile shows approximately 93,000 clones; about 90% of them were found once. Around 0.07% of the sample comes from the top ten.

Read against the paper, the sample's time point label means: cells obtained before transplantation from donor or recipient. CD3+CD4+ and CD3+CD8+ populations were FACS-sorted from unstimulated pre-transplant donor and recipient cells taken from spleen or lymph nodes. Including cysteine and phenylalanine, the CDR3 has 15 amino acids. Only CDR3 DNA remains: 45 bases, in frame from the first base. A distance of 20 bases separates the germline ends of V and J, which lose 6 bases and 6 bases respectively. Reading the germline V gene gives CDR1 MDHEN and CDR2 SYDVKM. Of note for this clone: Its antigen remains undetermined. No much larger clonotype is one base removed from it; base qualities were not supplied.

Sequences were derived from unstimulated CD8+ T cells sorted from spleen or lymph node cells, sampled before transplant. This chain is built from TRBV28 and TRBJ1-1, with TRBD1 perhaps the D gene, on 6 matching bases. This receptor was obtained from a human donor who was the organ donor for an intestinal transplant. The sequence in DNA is TGTGCCAGCAGACCTATCGAGGGGGAGAGTGCTGAAGCTTTCTTT. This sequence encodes CASRPIEGESAEAFF.